This passage covers 3 T cell receptor beta chains from one sample sequenced in a study of OX40 agonist ivuxolimab in advanced cancers. Assay used: immunoSEQ multiplex PCR; TCRdb lists only in-frame clones, some missing. The sample lists 50,000 to 65,000 clones; 81% were seen once. The source material was CD4+ or CD8+ T cells sorted from blood, sampled in a trial of the OX40 agonist ivuxolimab. The source of these receptors is an adult with an advanced solid tumor such as melanoma, head and neck, liver or kidney cancer.

V gene TRBV11-2 combines with J gene TRBJ2-3; D is undetermined. Per the germline V gene, CDR1 is SGHAT and CDR2 is FQNNGV. This CDR3 region has 15 residues. V lost 0 bases and J lost 4, with 11 bases in between. CDR3 DNA sequence: TGTGCCAGCAGCTTAGATCCCAACCGGGCAGATACGCAGTATTTT. Protein product: CASSLDPNRADTQYF.

A remark on this clone: Germline and junction disagree at one end, which may indicate a read error. The V gene is TRBV7-7, the J gene TRBJ1-1; D perhaps matches TRBD1 (5 bases). Looked up from germline, CDR1 is SSHAT and CDR2 is FNYEAQ (reference sequence). This CDR3 comprises 13 residues. CDR3 sequence (DNA): TGTGCTAGCAGCTTAACAGGGAACACTGAAGCTTTCTTT. Protein sequence: CASSLTGNTEAFF.

This sequence joins TRBV7-2 and TRBJ2-7; 9 bases fit TRBD1. Germline CDR1 and CDR2: SGHTA and FQGNSA. The CDR3 length is 16 residues. Trimming at V came to 6 bases and at J to 5 bases, leaving 14 bases not matched to a gene. The CDR3 DNA is TGTGCCAGCAGGATAGGGGGGGTGGACAGGGGTAACGAGCAGTACTTC. This sequence encodes CASRIGGVDRGNEQYF.